These 9 T cell receptor beta chains originate from one sample sequenced in a study of blood T cell repertoires in COVID-19. Some clones are missing from TCRdb's copy, which holds only in-frame ones; the method was immunoSEQ multiplex PCR. The sample holds roughly 50,000 clones, 81% seen once. The sequencing sample was made of peripheral blood. The receptors come from a woman aged 60-75 years with acute or convalescent COVID-19.

This chain joins TRBV2 and TRBJ2-1, with 10 bases identical to TRBD2. This CDR3 is built from 15 residues. Germline V gene lookup returns CDR1 SNHLY and CDR2 FYNNEI. V shed 7 bases, J shed 5 bases, and the junction held 8 bases outside the gene matches. CDR3 amino acids: CASTRPSGRHNEQFF. The CDR3 nucleotides read TGTGCCAGCACTCGTCCTAGCGGGAGACACAATGAGCAGTTCTTC.

The chain joins TRBV7-9 to TRBJ1-6; a weak D match, TRBD1 (6 bases). The CDR3 is 14 amino acids. The V end lost 2 bases, the J end lost 15 bases, and 17 bases lay between the germline ends. Per germline, CDR1 SEHNR and CDR2 FQNEAQ (reference sequence). The CDR3 region is CASSLTGPQWHLHF. The CDR3 nucleotides read TGTGCCAGCAGCTTAACAGGGCCTCAATGGCACCTCCACTTT.

This sequence joins TRBV3-1 (or the pseudogene TRBV3-2) and TRBJ1-1, with a weak D call TRBD1 (5 bases). CDR1 LGHDT and CDR2 YNNKEL come from the germline V gene (reference sequence). The CDR3 sequence is 11 residues long. The V gene lost 7 bases and the J gene lost 7 bases, with 10 bases spanning the gap. The CDR3 loop reads CASMRDREAFF. Here the CDR3 DNA reads TGTGCCAGCATGCGGGACCGTGAAGCTTTCTTT.

This clone has just one count. This chain connects TRBV7-2 to TRBJ1-6, with 12 bases lining up with TRBD1. Germline CDR1 SGHTA, CDR2 FQGNSA. The CDR3 length is 14 residues. V shed 6 bases, J shed 9 bases, and the junction held 3 bases outside the gene matches. CDR3: CASRGTGGISPLHF. The CDR3 coding sequence is TGTGCCAGCAGGGGGACAGGGGGCATTTCACCCCTCCACTTT.

The CDR3 loop is CASSQYTTGSNEKLFF. The CDR3, as DNA: TGTGCCAGCAGCCAATATACGACAGGTTCTAATGAAAAACTGTTTTTT. The J gene is TRBJ1-4, the V gene TRBV3-1 (or the pseudogene TRBV3-2); possible D gene TRBD1, 6 bases. V was shortened by 2 bases and J by 3 bases, with 13 bases between the two germline ends. Germline lookup yields CDR1 LGHDT and CDR2 YNNKEL (reference sequence). The CDR3 sequence is 16 residues long.

The chain recombines TRBV30 with TRBJ2-5; the D is unclear. This CDR3 spans 13 amino acids. The germline CDR1 and CDR2 sequences are GTSNPN and SVGIG (reference sequence). V shed 0 bases and J shed 0 bases, with 5 bases lying between them. CDR3 protein: CAWSVANQETQYF. The CDR3 DNA is TGTGCCTGGAGTGTAGCTAACCAAGAGACCCAGTACTTC.

V and J are TRBV11-2 and TRBJ2-1; 10 nucleotides match TRBD2. Per the germline V gene, CDR1 is SGHAT and CDR2 is FQNNGV. V lost 5 bases and J lost 9; bases outside the gene matches: 10. The CDR3 extends over 15 amino acids. The CDR3 coding sequence is TGTGCCAGCAGCATTACTAGCGGGGCCCCCGGTGAGCAGTTCTTC. It is translated as CASSITSGAPGEQFF.

This chain links TRBV9 with TRBJ1-1, with 8 bases aligning to TRBD1. Trimming cost V 2 bases and J 5 bases; bases outside gene matches: 5. Germline assignment: CDR1 SGDLS and CDR2 YYNGEE. The CDR3 runs to 14 residues. The CDR3 DNA is TGTGCCAGCAGCGTCCGGACAGGGCTGACTGAAGCTTTCTTT. Encoded protein: CASSVRTGLTEAFF.

The rearrangement uses TRBV3-1 (or the pseudogene TRBV3-2) and TRBJ1-1, with 8 bases lining up with TRBD1. The CDR3 runs to 16 residues. CDR1 is LGHDT, CDR2 YNNKEL, per germline (reference sequence). With V trimmed by 4 bases and J by 0 bases, 7 bases remained unmatched. DNA for the CDR3: TGTGCCAGCAGCCGGGACAGGCGGAATTTGAACACTGAAGCTTTCTTT. It specifies CASSRDRRNLNTEAFF.